These 32 T cell receptor beta chains originate from one sample sequenced in a study of early T cells in non-severe SARS-CoV-2 infection. One entry per CDR3 protein results from TCRdb running MiXCR on the 5' RACE reads. The top ten clones hold just under 3% of a sample with just under 65,000 distinct CDR3 sequences, about 10% of them seen once. Sequences were derived from whole blood, sampled at baseline. The receptors derive from an adult who was a healthcare worker with PCR-confirmed SARS-CoV-2 infection or an uninfected control (not recorded which).

On this clonotype itself: Mismatch with germline at one junction end may stem from a read error. The CDR3 spells CASSYSQVGNTEASF. CDR3 DNA sequence: TGTGCCAGCAGTTATAGCCAAGTGGGGAACACTGAAGCTTCCTTT. The rearrangement links TRBV6-2 or TRBV6-3 to TRBJ1-1, with D uncertain. Per germline, CDR1 MNHEY and CDR2 SVGEGT. CDR3 length: 15 residues.

The CDR3 nucleotides are TGCGCCAGCAGCTTGGCCGGGACGTCCTACGAGCAGTACTTC. Its protein product is CASSLAGTSYEQYF. This chain joins TRBV5-1 and TRBJ2-7; D is perhaps TRBD1 or TRBD2 (5 bases each). V gave up 0 bases and J gave up 1 base, with 8 bases separating them. This CDR3 spans 14 amino acids. The germline V gene has CDR1 SGHRS and CDR2 YFSETQ. The whole variable domain, remainder taken from reference TRBV5-1 and TRBJ2-7, is KAGVTQTPRYLIKTRGQQVTLSCSPISGHRSVSWYQQTPGQGLQFLFEYFSETQRNKGNFPGRFSGRQFSNSRSEMNVSTLELGDSALYLCASSLAGTSYEQYFGPGTRLTVT.

This clonotype was counted a single time. This chain joins TRBV25-1 and TRBJ2-3; D unclear. V was cut by 8 bases and J by 9 bases, with 15 bases left in between. The CDR3 covers 12 residues. Per the germline V gene, CDR1 is MGHDK and CDR2 is SYGVNS. CDR3 in amino acids: CASWAPEGTQYF. For the CDR3, the DNA is TGTGCCAGCTGGGCCCCGGAAGGCACGCAGTATTTT.

This clonotype came up a few times. The chain is built from TRBV19 and TRBJ1-2, with D perhaps matching TRBD1 (5 bases). The germline V and J ends were trimmed by 7 bases and 2 bases, with 11 bases remaining between them. The germline CDR1 and CDR2 sequences are LNHDA and SQIVND (reference sequence). This CDR3 contains 13 residues. CDR3 loop: CASTRPGNYGYTF. The CDR3 DNA is TGTGCCAGTACAAGACCAGGGAACTATGGCTACACCTTC. The full variable domain, with the rest looked up from reference TRBV19 and TRBJ1-2, is DGGITQSPKYLFRKEGQNVTLSCEQNLNHDAMYWYRQDPGQGLRLIYYSQIVNDFQKGDIAEGYSVSREKKESFPLTVTSAQKNPTAFYLCASTRPGNYGYTFGSGTRLTVV.

The chain uses TRBV10-3 and TRBJ1-1; TRBD1 might be the D (5 bases). The CDR3 extends over 15 amino acids. CDR1 is ENHRY and CDR2 is SYGVKD in the germline V gene. Trimming cost V 6 bases and J 3 bases, with 17 bases left between them. CDR3 residues: CAIRVTEMGDTEAFF. CDR3 in DNA: TGTGCCATCAGGGTTACGGAAATGGGGGACACTGAAGCTTTCTTT.

A few counts support this clonotype. This chain joins TRBV27 and TRBJ2-5, with TRBD2 matching over 9 bases. Germline lookup yields CDR1 MNHEY and CDR2 SMNVEV (reference sequence). The junction had 3 bases not matched to a gene; V was cut back by 5 bases and J by 2 bases. The CDR3 contains 14 residues. In DNA form, the CDR3 reads TGTGCCAGCAGTACTAGCGGGTTACAAGAGACCCAGTACTTC. Protein: CASSTSGLQETQYF.

The sample holds a few counts of this clonotype. The chain has TRBV18 and TRBJ2-5, with D possibly matching TRBD2 (5 bases). This CDR3 spans 15 amino acids. The germline CDR1 and CDR2 sequences are KGHSH and LQKENI. V was cut by 6 bases and J by 2 bases, with 16 bases left in between. CDR3 nucleotides: TGTGCCAGCTCCCGCCGGGGAACCCAACAAGAGACCCAGTACTTC. This sequence encodes CASSRRGTQQETQYF. Based on the CDR3 plus reference TRBV18 and TRBJ2-5, the full variable domain is NAGVMQNPRHLVRRRGQEARLRCSPMKGHSHVYWYRQLPEEGLKFMVYLQKENIIDESGMPKERFSAEFPKEGPSILRIQQVVRGDSAAYFCASSRRGTQQETQYFGPGTRLLVL.

A few counts support this clonotype. The chain combines TRBV29-1 with TRBJ2-5; D is perhaps TRBD1 or TRBD2 (7 bases each). Trimming cost V 5 bases and J 5 bases, with 12 bases left between them. In germline, CDR1 is SQVTM, CDR2 ANQGSEA. The CDR3 extends over 12 amino acids. The CDR3 nucleotides are TGCAGCGTTAACAGGGGAGGGGAGACCCAGTACTTC. This translates into CSVNRGGETQYF.

The rearrangement joins TRBV18 to TRBJ2-3; 8 nucleotides align to TRBD1. V gave up 3 bases and J gave up 4 bases; unmatched junction bases: 9. Germline V gene data show CDR1 as KGHSH and CDR2 as LQKENI. The CDR3 has 16 residues. As DNA, the CDR3 is TGTGCCAGCTCACCTCTTCCAGGGGGCGTAGCAGATACGCAGTATTTT. Its protein is CASSPLPGGVADTQYF.

V gene TRBV30 combines with J gene TRBJ2-2; D might be TRBD1 (5 bases). The germline gives CDR1 GTSNPN, CDR2 SVGIG (reference sequence). The CDR3 length is 12 residues. V dropped 5 bases and J dropped 1 base, with 5 bases sitting between them. The CDR3 sequence: CAWDRNTGELFF. The CDR3 nucleotides read TGTGCCTGGGACAGGAACACCGGGGAGCTGTTTTTT. Full variable domain (rest looked up from reference TRBV30 and TRBJ2-2): SQTIHQWPATLVQPVGSPLSLECTVEGTSNPNLYWYRQAAGRGLQLLFYSVGIGQISSEVPQNLSASRPQDRQFILSSKKLLLSDSGFYLCAWDRNTGELFFGEGSRLTVL.

The rearrangement uses TRBV20-1 and TRBJ1-1; TRBD1 matches 10 bases. The V gene end was trimmed by 6 bases and the J gene end by 2 bases; junction bases not matched to a gene: 6. The CDR3 totals 14 residues. Germline V gene data show CDR1 as DFQATT and CDR2 as SNEGSKA (reference sequence). CDR3 region: CSAMTGGPNTEAFF. Written as DNA, the CDR3 is TGCAGTGCAATGACAGGGGGCCCCAACACTGAAGCTTTCTTT.

This clonotype was seen more than once but under ten times. V usage is TRBV12-5 and J usage is TRBJ2-3, with 9 nucleotides matching TRBD1. Germline V gene sequence: CDR1 LGHNT, CDR2 FRNRAP. J lost 2 bases, V lost 4 bases, and 4 bases had no gene match. The CDR3 sequence is 15 residues long. CDR3 sequence reads: CASGSQGASTDTQYF. CDR3 in DNA: TGTGCTAGTGGTTCACAGGGGGCATCCACAGATACGCAGTATTTT.

This clonotype appeared a few times. The chain joins TRBV18 to TRBJ2-7; 8 nucleotides line up with TRBD1. Looked up from germline, CDR1 is KGHSH and CDR2 is LQKENI. J lost 1 base, V lost 4 bases, and 9 bases had no gene match. The CDR3 length is 16 residues. CDR3 DNA sequence: TGTGCCAGCTCACAACAACAGGGGGTGGCATCCTACGAGCAGTACTTC. Residues: CASSQQQGVASYEQYF.

The CDR3 region is CASSLATGLAEKLFF. DNA of the CDR3: TGTGCCAGCAGCTTAGCGACGGGACTAGCCGAAAAACTGTTTTTT. The chain couples TRBV7-9 to TRBJ1-4; D may be TRBD1 (5 bases). V was cut by 0 bases and J by 8 bases, with 13 bases left in between. Germline CDR1 SEHNR, CDR2 FQNEAQ (reference sequence). The length of the CDR3 is 15 residues.

CDR3 loop: CSVVQGIGNTIYF. CDR3 DNA: TGCAGCGTTGTACAGGGGATTGGAAACACCATATATTTT. This chain links TRBV29-1 with TRBJ1-3, with TRBD1 identical over 7 bases. The CDR3 has 13 residues. V lost 4 bases, J lost 3 bases, and 3 bases stayed unmatched. Germline V gene lookup returns CDR1 SQVTM and CDR2 ANQGSEA.

The chain uses TRBV5-4 and TRBJ2-1, with D possibly called TRBD1 or TRBD2 (5 bases each). The germline CDR1 and CDR2 sequences are SGHNT and YYREEE (reference sequence). V lost 0 bases and J 8 bases, leaving 12 bases between the germline ends. The CDR3 consists of 14 residues. The CDR3 loop reads CASSLVGALDEQFF. The CDR3 bases are TGTGCCAGCAGCTTGGTCGGGGCGCTCGATGAGCAGTTCTTC.

This clonotype was detected only a few times. The rearrangement links TRBV19 to TRBJ1-2; D is uncertain. Trimming pared 4 bases from V and 7 bases from J, leaving 10 bases between. Per germline, CDR1 LNHDA and CDR2 SQIVND (reference sequence). The CDR3 is 12 amino acids. The CDR3 loop is CASSTGSRGYTF. The CDR3 DNA sequence: TGTGCCAGTAGTACGGGAAGCCGTGGCTACACCTTC.

The rearrangement uses TRBV12-3 or TRBV12-4 and TRBJ1-2; the D is unclear. The ends were cut back, 1 base at V and 4 bases at J, with 16 bases in the middle. The CDR3 sequence is 16 residues long. The CDR3 region has the DNA TGTGCCAGCAGTTTAGACCGGGAGTCCCGTATCTATGGCTACACCTTC. Its protein is CASSLDRESRIYGYTF.

The V gene is TRBV20-1, the J gene TRBJ1-1; 10 nucleotides agree with TRBD1. CDR3 length: 16 residues. V lost 3 bases to trimming and J lost 0 bases; unmatched junction nucleotides: 7. Germline CDR1 is DFQATT and CDR2 is SNEGSKA (reference sequence). Here the CDR3 reads CSASRTGGGMNTEAFF. The CDR3 DNA follows: TGCAGTGCTAGCAGGACAGGGGGTGGCATGAACACTGAAGCTTTCTTT.

This clonotype was detected only a few times. The rearrangement links TRBV4-2 to TRBJ1-5; D gene uncertain. With 5 bases removed from V and 5 bases from J, the gap between germline ends came to 16 bases. Looked up from germline, CDR1 is LGHNA and CDR2 is YNFKEQ. This CDR3 comprises 15 residues. CDR3 protein: CASSSRQGRDQPQHF. CDR3 nucleotide sequence: TGTGCCAGCAGCTCCCGACAAGGACGGGATCAGCCCCAGCATTTT.

In this sample, this clonotype is medium-sized. The CDR3 loop is CASSTRHSWDTQYF. The CDR3 coding sequence is TGTGCCAGTAGTACCCGACATAGTTGGGATACGCAGTATTTT. This chain uses TRBV19 with TRBJ2-3; D remains unclear. Germline assignment: CDR1 LNHDA and CDR2 SQIVND (reference sequence). The CDR3 spans 14 residues. Trimming pared 4 bases from V and 6 bases from J, leaving 14 bases between.

The sample holds many counts of this clonotype. The chain is built from TRBV11-2 and TRBJ2-3, with TRBD2 as a possible D gene (7 bases). CDR3 length equals 15 residues. The V gene lost 1 base and the J gene lost 2 bases, with 10 bases spanning the gap. Germline CDR1 and CDR2: SGHAT and FQNNGV. The CDR3 reads CASSLAGGNTDTQYF. CDR3 DNA sequence: TGTGCCAGCAGCTTAGCGGGGGGCAACACAGATACGCAGTATTTT.

This rearrangement joins TRBV3-1 to TRBJ2-1, with 7 bases identical to TRBD2. The ends lost 1 base at V and 0 bases at J; junction bases unmatched: 3. CDR1 LGHDT and CDR2 YNNKEL come from the germline V gene (reference sequence). The CDR3 has 16 residues. The CDR3 coding sequence is TGTGCCAGCAGCCAAGGGATAGCGGGCTCCTACAATGAGCAGTTCTTC. Its protein product is CASSQGIAGSYNEQFF.

This clonotype was counted between two and nine times. The V gene is TRBV3-1, the J gene TRBJ1-2, with 7 bases fitting TRBD1. The CDR3 totals 12 residues. Germline V gives CDR1 LGHDT, CDR2 YNNKEL (reference sequence). V lost 4 bases, J lost 7 bases, and 3 bases stayed unmatched. The CDR3 bases are TGTGCCAGCAGCCGAGAGGGGGCTGGCTACACCTTC. Translating gives CASSREGAGYTF. The whole variable domain, remainder taken from reference TRBV3-1 and TRBJ1-2, is DTAVSQTPKYLVTQMGNDKSIKCEQNLGHDTMYWYKQDSKKFLKIMFSYNNKELIINETVPNRFSPKSPDKAHLNLHINSLELGDSAVYFCASSREGAGYTFGSGTRLTVV.

In this sample, this clonotype turned up a few times. The rearrangement joins TRBV11-2 to TRBJ2-2, with 11 bases identical to TRBD1. Unmatched junction bases numbered 2, after V lost 4 bases and J lost 4 bases. CDR1 is SGHAT and CDR2 is FQNNGV in the germline V gene. The CDR3 loop spans 15 amino acids. The CDR3 spells CASSSGTGGTGELFF. The DNA for the CDR3 is TGTGCCAGCAGCTCCGGGACAGGGGGCACCGGGGAGCTGTTTTTT.

This sequence joins TRBV7-6 and TRBJ2-1; 10 bases line up with TRBD2. Germline V gene sequence: CDR1 SGHVS, CDR2 FNYEAQ. The CDR3 has 15 amino acids. Unmatched junction bases numbered 3, after V lost 0 bases and J lost 7 bases. CDR3 coding DNA: TGTGCCAGCAGCTTAGCCCTAGCGGGGGTTAATGAGCAGTTCTTC. This gives the protein CASSLALAGVNEQFF.

This clonotype was seen a few times. V is TRBV21-1 and J is TRBJ1-1; the table assigns TRBD1, which was not confirmed against the DNA. TRBV21-1 is given as a pseudogene. CDR3 size: 17 residues. The CDR3 DNA follows: TGTGCCAGCAGCGAAAACCTCGTGGGGGTAATGAACACTGAAGCTTTCTTT. This codes for CASSENLVGVMNTEAFF.

At least ten counts were recorded for this clonotype. This rearrangement joins TRBV30 to TRBJ2-6; 8 bases agree with TRBD2. The CDR3 is 17 residues long. Germline assignment: CDR1 GTSNPN and CDR2 SVGIG (reference sequence). The V and J ends lost 7 bases and 3 bases, in that order; junction bases with no gene match: 14. The CDR3 loop reads CASPRGLGLVGANVLTF. The CDR3 DNA is TGTGCCTCCCCTAGGGGACTAGGCCTTGTTGGGGCCAACGTCCTGACTTTC.

V is TRBV2 and J is TRBJ1-2; D possibly corresponds to TRBD1 (5 bases). Germline V gives CDR1 SNHLY, CDR2 FYNNEI. The CDR3 contains 13 residues. The ends were cut back, 8 bases at V and 6 bases at J, with 16 bases in the middle. CDR3 amino acids: CASQPGSRDGYTF. DNA of the CDR3: TGTGCCAGCCAACCTGGCTCCAGGGATGGCTACACCTTC.

This clonotype was picked up a small number of times. The rearrangement links TRBV7-2 to TRBJ2-7; D not certain. The germline V gene encodes CDR1 SGHTA and CDR2 FQGNSA. The CDR3 is made up of 13 amino acids. Deletions cut 5 bases from V and 5 bases from J, with 13 bases between. CDR3 sequence reads: CASSPYDPNEQYF. The CDR3 DNA reads TGTGCCAGCAGCCCCTACGACCCGAACGAGCAGTACTTC.

This clonotype was seen at least ten times. V gene TRBV2 combines with J gene TRBJ2-1, with TRBD1 matching 12 bases. Per the germline V gene, CDR1 is SNHLY and CDR2 is FYNNEI. V was pared by 8 bases and J by 9 bases, with 8 bases of the junction left unmatched. The CDR3 consists of 14 residues. CDR3 nucleotide sequence: TGTGCCAGCGTTGGGGACAGGGGGCGCGGTGAGCAGTTCTTC. It codes for CASVGDRGRGEQFF.

This clonotype was counted a few times. The chain is built from TRBV5-1 and TRBJ2-2, with 13 positions matching TRBD2. CDR3 length: 16 residues. The V gene's germline CDR1 is SGHRS and CDR2 YFSETQ. V was pared by 7 bases and J by 2 bases, with 5 bases of the junction left unmatched. The CDR3 here is CASWTSGGRNTGELFF. Here the CDR3 DNA reads TGCGCCAGCTGGACTAGCGGGGGCCGAAACACCGGGGAGCTGTTTTTT.